These T cell receptor beta chains were read from a single sample in a study of blood T cell repertoires in COVID-19. The repertoire was sequenced with immunoSEQ multiplex PCR; TCRdb's copy has only in-frame clones and lacks some. The sample has about 34,000 clones, 90% seen once. Material for sequencing was peripheral blood. These receptors were taken from a man older than 75 with acute or convalescent COVID-19. Both conserved end residues are part of each CDR3. D genes are given only for firm matches. Clone sizes are given selectively: once, few, many, or a class where the clone is expanded.

d_call clone_size j_call v_call cdr3_aa cdr3_nt
. . TRBJ1-2 TRBV19 CASSGRTRSRGYTF TGTGCCAGTAGTGGGAGGACACGCTCGAGAGGCTACACCTTC
. few TRBJ2-1 TRBV19 CASTQHRETEQFF TGTGCCAGTACCCAACACAGGGAGACTGAGCAGTTCTTC
. . TRBJ2-7 TRBV5-1 CASSLGPGADEQYF TGCGCCAGCAGCTTGGGACCAGGGGCGGACGAGCAGTACTTC
. . TRBJ2-1 TRBV9 CASSVANAFRNEQFF TGTGCCAGCAGCGTAGCTAATGCATTTCGGAATGAGCAGTTCTTC
. few TRBJ2-6 TRBV7-2 CASSKTGSGANVLTF TGTGCCAGCAGCAAGACAGGCTCTGGGGCCAACGTCCTGACTTTC
. . TRBJ2-3 TRBV27 CASSPGSGGTQYF TGTGCCAGCAGTCCGGGCAGTGGGGGGACGCAGTATTTT
. few TRBJ1-2 TRBV9 CASSARLSPSYGYTF TGTGCCAGCAGCGCACGACTTTCACCCTCCTATGGCTACACCTTC
. . TRBJ2-3 TRBV19 CASSIRRGDTQYF TGTGCCAGTAGTATTAGGAGGGGAGATACGCAGTATTTT
. . TRBJ2-2 TRBV14 CASSQFRGTGELFF TGTGCCAGCAGCCAATTCAGGGGGACTGGGGAGCTGTTTTTT
. once TRBJ1-5 TRBV2 CASAGGVEPQHF TGTGCCAGCGCGGGAGGGGTTGAGCCCCAGCATTTT
TRBD1 . TRBJ1-1 TRBV2 CASRGWTGADTEAFF TGTGCCAGCAGGGGATGGACAGGGGCGGACACTGAAGCTTTCTTT
. . TRBJ1-2 TRBV5-1 CASSFTGRDGYTF TGCGCCAGCAGCTTCACAGGGAGAGATGGCTACACCTTC
. . TRBJ2-1 TRBV6-6 CASSSRRDYNEQFF TGTGCCAGCAGTTCCCGCAGGGATTACAATGAGCAGTTCTTC
. . TRBJ1-5 TRBV2 CASRQTSNQPQHF TGTGCCAGCAGACAGACTAGCAATCAGCCCCAGCATTTT
. . TRBJ1-6 TRBV30 CAWMKTVGSPLHF TGTGCCTGGATGAAGACAGTAGGGTCACCCCTCCACTTT
TRBD1 . TRBJ2-5 TRBV5-6 CASSQPKDREYQETQYF TGTGCCAGCAGCCAACCCAAGGACAGGGAGTACCAAGAGACCCAGTACTTC
TRBD1 . TRBJ1-1 TRBV19 CASRAGQGASNTEAFF TGTGCCAGCAGAGCGGGACAGGGGGCGTCGAACACTGAAGCTTTCTTT
. . TRBJ2-7 TRBV11-2 CASSLERGTTYEQYF TGTGCCAGCAGCTTAGAGCGGGGTACTACCTACGAGCAGTACTTC
. . TRBJ1-5 TRBV30 CAWGTGNQPQHF TGTGCCTGGGGAACAGGGAATCAGCCCCAGCATTTT
. . TRBJ2-6 TRBV29-1 CSVEDPETTRRGANVLTF TGCAGCGTTGAAGATCCTGAGACAACTCGCAGGGGGGCCAACGTCCTGACTTTC
. once TRBJ1-2 TRBV5-4 CASSLGEALNYGYTF TGTGCCAGCAGCTTGGGAGAAGCATTAAACTATGGCTACACCTTC
. . TRBJ1-1 TRBV3-1/TRBV3-2 CASSHGRNTEAFF TGTGCCAGCAGCCACGGGAGGAACACTGAAGCTTTCTTT
TRBD1 . TRBJ1-2 TRBV10-3 CAISDPRTGDYGYTF TGTGCCATCAGTGATCCAAGGACAGGGGATTATGGCTACACCTTC
. . TRBJ1-5 TRBV6-5 CASSRDTVVPQHF TGTGCCAGCAGCCGGGACACGGTTGTGCCCCAGCATTTT
TRBD2 few TRBJ2-3 TRBV7-8 CASSSGLHTDTQYF TGTGCCAGCAGCTCGGGACTACACACAGATACGCAGTATTTT
. . TRBJ2-6 TRBV9 CASTPSGGRVSGANVLTF TGTGCCAGCACCCCCTCAGGAGGACGGGTCTCTGGGGCCAACGTCCTGACTTTC